Following are 23 T cell receptor beta chains from one sample sequenced in a study of shared clonotypes between healthy human individuals. Naive CD8 cells lacked CD45RO and underwent positive selection for CCR7, leaving out terminally differentiated effector memory CD45RA+ cells. TCRdb's copy holds only in-frame clones and misses some; the assay was immunoSEQ multiplex PCR. The table has 800,000 to 950,000 clones, 96% seen once. Sample: naive CD8+ T cells sorted from blood. These receptors all come from a man younger than 45 in good health.

The J gene is TRBJ2-1, the V gene TRBV6-1, with TRBD1 identical over 8 bases. The CDR3 extends over 13 amino acids. Looked up from germline, CDR1 is MNHNS and CDR2 is SASEGT. V trimming: 6 bases; J trimming: 4 bases; junction bases outside the gene matches: 2. CDR3 DNA: TGTGCCAGCAGCGGGACAGGTTACAATGAGCAGTTCTTC. Translation: CASSGTGYNEQFF.

This chain links TRBV15 with TRBJ2-7, with 7 positions matching TRBD1. Germline V lookup: CDR1 LNHNV, CDR2 YYDKDF (reference sequence). Germline trimming cut 4 bases from V and 5 bases from J; bases unmatched to any gene: 11. The CDR3 extends over 15 amino acids. The DNA of the CDR3 is TGTGCCACCAGCAATCCCGCACAGGGGTTGAACGAGCAGTACTTC. It encodes CATSNPAQGLNEQYF.

The rearrangement uses TRBV19 and TRBJ1-3; no firm D call. This CDR3 region has 11 residues. Germline-derived CDR1 and CDR2 are LNHDA and SQIVND (reference sequence). Trimming shortened V by 6 bases and J by 8 bases, and 8 bases separated the two germline ends. CDR3 sequence (DNA): TGTGCCAGTAGCAGAGAGGACACCATATATTTT. It specifies CASSREDTIYF.

This clone was seen just once. V is TRBV10-3 and J is TRBJ2-7; no clear D gene. V gave up 7 bases and J gave up 5 bases, with 18 bases separating them. Germline-derived CDR1 and CDR2 are ENHRY and SYGVKD. The CDR3 spans 14 residues. In DNA, the CDR3 is TGTGCCATCAAAGGGCCCGGGTCCACGGACGAGCAGTACTTC. Translation: CAIKGPGSTDEQYF.

V usage is TRBV5-1 and J usage is TRBJ2-7, with D hard to call. Germline CDR1 reads SGHRS; CDR2 reads YFSETQ. CDR3 length: 17 residues. Trimming removed 0 bases from V and 4 bases from J, with 20 bases in between. As DNA, the CDR3 is TGCGCCAGCAGCTTGGTAGGGCTTCTCGCGGATAGTTACGAGCAGTACTTC. Its protein is CASSLVGLLADSYEQYF. The variable domain in full, completed from reference TRBV5-1 and TRBJ2-7, reads KAGVTQTPRYLIKTRGQQVTLSCSPISGHRSVSWYQQTPGQGLQFLFEYFSETQRNKGNFPGRFSGRQFSNSRSEMNVSTLELGDSALYLCASSLVGLLADSYEQYFGPGTRLTVT.

The chain joins TRBV7-8 to TRBJ2-7; D possibly corresponds to TRBD1 (5 bases). CDR3 length: 18 residues. The germline V and J ends were trimmed by 3 bases and 3 bases, with 24 bases remaining between them. CDR1 and CDR2 (germline): SGHVS, FQNEAQ. The CDR3 region has the DNA TGTGCCAGCAGCTTTAGGATAAAAGGGGCGTCGGGTTACTACGAGCAGTACTTC. As protein: CASSFRIKGASGYYEQYF.

Comment on this clone: The same CDR3 arises from other DNA sequences in this sample as well. The rearrangement joins TRBV5-1 to TRBJ1-1; D not resolved. The CDR3 is 14 residues long. CDR1 and CDR2 from the germline V gene are SGHRS and YFSETQ. V lost 4 bases and J lost 3, with 13 bases in between. The CDR3 here is CASSATGGDTEAFF. Written as DNA, the CDR3 is TGCGCCAGCAGCGCTACTGGAGGAGACACTGAAGCTTTCTTT.

Turning to this clone: This specimen includes other DNA sequences encoding the same CDR3. V is TRBV5-4 and J is TRBJ2-7, with D perhaps matching TRBD2 (6 bases). Germline V gene lookup returns CDR1 SGHNT and CDR2 YYREEE (reference sequence). The CDR3 runs to 13 residues. V lost 2 bases and J 0 bases, leaving 6 bases between the germline ends. CDR3 sequence (DNA): TGTGCCAGCAGCTTCGGGGGCTCCTACGAGCAGTACTTC. Amino acids: CASSFGGSYEQYF.

This sequence joins TRBV19 and TRBJ2-2, with a tentative D call TRBD1 (6 bases). This CDR3 spans 15 amino acids. Germline CDR1 reads LNHDA; CDR2 reads SQIVND (reference sequence). V dropped 1 base and J dropped 2 bases, with 8 bases sitting between them. CDR3 in DNA: TGTGCCAGTAGTATAGTGGGGGCAAACACCGGGGAGCTGTTTTTT. It yields the protein CASSIVGANTGELFF. Full variable domain (remainder filled in from reference TRBV19 and TRBJ2-2): DGGITQSPKYLFRKEGQNVTLSCEQNLNHDAMYWYRQDPGQGLRLIYYSQIVNDFQKGDIAEGYSVSREKKESFPLTVTSAQKNPTAFYLCASSIVGANTGELFFGEGSRLTVL.

Points on this clone: This specimen includes other DNA sequences encoding the same CDR3. This chain connects TRBV2 to TRBJ2-1; no firm D call. Trimming pared 9 bases from V and 7 bases from J, leaving 7 bases between. The CDR3 loop spans 10 amino acids. Per germline, CDR1 SNHLY and CDR2 FYNNEI. The chain's CDR3 is CASTGNEQFF. As DNA, the CDR3 is TGTGCCAGTACTGGAAATGAGCAGTTCTTC.

This clone is a singleton in its sample. The V and J genes are TRBV11-3 and TRBJ2-1, with 7 bases matching TRBD2. CDR3 length: 15 amino acids. Germline V gene sequence: CDR1 SGHNT, CDR2 YENEEA. V dropped 3 bases and J dropped 5; count of bases not matched to a gene: 7. This CDR3 reads CASSFRAGADNEQFF. CDR3 in DNA: TGTGCCAGCAGCTTCAGGGCGGGAGCAGACAATGAGCAGTTCTTC.

V is TRBV4-3 and J is TRBJ2-1, with TRBD2 identical over 11 bases. CDR3 length: 15 amino acids. Germline values: CDR1 LGHNA, CDR2 YSLEER. V shed 4 bases, J shed 8 bases, and the junction held 7 bases outside the gene matches. The CDR3 bases are TGCGCCAGCAGCCTCTTTAGCGGGAGGGCCGATGAGCAGTTCTTC. Translated: CASSLFSGRADEQFF.

On this clone: This sample includes further DNA sequences coding for the same CDR3. The V call is TRBV18, the J call TRBJ2-7; the match to TRBD1 covers 8 bases. V was clipped by 3 bases and J by 2 bases; unmatched bases: 3. Germline CDR1 is KGHSH and CDR2 is LQKENI. The CDR3 sequence is 14 residues long. The CDR3 loop is CASSPGTGAYEQYF. Written as DNA, the CDR3 is TGTGCCAGCTCACCCGGGACAGGAGCCTACGAGCAGTACTTC.

The chain joins TRBV4-2 to TRBJ1-1; D not certain. V was cut by 1 base and J by 5 bases, with 2 bases left in between. Germline CDR1 is LGHNA and CDR2 is YNFKEQ. This CDR3 has 11 amino acids. The CDR3 loop is CASSQGTEAFF. Here the CDR3 DNA reads TGTGCCAGCAGCCAAGGAACTGAAGCTTTCTTT.

This clone has only one observation. The chain recombines TRBV5-1 with TRBJ2-1, with D tentatively TRBD2 (6 bases). Germline assignment: CDR1 SGHRS and CDR2 YFSETQ. The V gene lost 5 bases and the J gene lost 0 bases, with 18 bases spanning the gap. The CDR3 totals 17 residues. The CDR3 DNA is TGCGCCAGCAGTCGAACCTATAGCGGAAGCTCCTACAATGAGCAGTTCTTC. Translation: CASSRTYSGSSYNEQFF.

The chain joins TRBV4-1 to TRBJ2-1, with 11 bases that match TRBD2. The germline CDR1 and CDR2 sequences are MGHRA and YSYEKL. This CDR3 comprises 19 residues. Trimming took 0 bases from V and 9 from J; bases not matched to a gene: 16. The DNA of the CDR3 is TGCGCCAGCAGCCAAGAGCGGGTCGGGACTAGCGGAACCCGACCTGAGCAGTTCTTC. Translated: CASSQERVGTSGTRPEQFF.

This chain links TRBV7-8 with TRBJ2-7; perhaps TRBD1 as D (6 bases). This CDR3 is built from 16 residues. V was clipped by 1 base and J by 1 base, with 14 bases between them. Germline loops: CDR1 SGHVS, CDR2 FQNEAQ. CDR3 residues: CASSLVILGASYEQYF. As DNA, the CDR3 is TGTGCCAGCAGCTTAGTAATTTTGGGGGCGTCCTACGAGCAGTACTTC.

For this clone: The same CDR3 arises from other DNA sequences in this sample as well. The chain is built from TRBV7-9 and TRBJ2-1, with D hard to call. Germline V gene sequence: CDR1 SEHNR, CDR2 FQNEAQ (reference sequence). Trimming stripped 1 base from V and 4 bases from J, with 2 bases between. This CDR3 has 12 residues. The CDR3 DNA sequence: TGTGCCAGCAGCTTAGGTTACAATGAGCAGTTCTTC. It codes for CASSLGYNEQFF. Together with reference TRBV7-9 and TRBJ2-1, the CDR3 gives the full variable domain: DTGVSQNPRHKITKRGQNVTFRCDPISEHNRLYWYRQTLGQGPEFLTYFQNEAQLEKSRLLSDRFSAERPKGSFSTLEIQRTEQGDSAMYLCASSLGYNEQFFGPGTRLTVL.

J is TRBJ1-1 and V is TRBV28, with D tentatively TRBD1 (6 bases). The germline CDR1 and CDR2 sequences are MDHEN and SYDVKM. V was cut by 2 bases and J by 7 bases, with 11 bases left in between. The CDR3 has 13 amino acids. The CDR3 DNA reads TGTGCCAGCAGTTTAGGGGGCGGCGGTGAAGCTTTCTTT. Protein: CASSLGGGGEAFF.

The J gene is TRBJ2-7, the V gene TRBV6-5; 11 bases are a match to TRBD1. Germline V gene sequence: CDR1 MNHEY, CDR2 SVGAGI. The CDR3 is 14 amino acids. J gave up 5 bases and V 5 bases, and 5 bases lay outside the gene matches. The CDR3 reads CASSEGTGGNEQYF. The CDR3 nucleotides are TGTGCCAGCAGTGAAGGGACAGGGGGTAACGAGCAGTACTTC.

Comment on this clone: Additional DNA sequences in this sample encode the identical CDR3. The chain joins TRBV11-2 to TRBJ2-7; D gene uncertain. The V gene lost 1 base and the J gene lost 2 bases, with 6 bases spanning the gap. Germline CDR1 and CDR2: SGHAT and FQNNGV. This CDR3 comprises 13 residues. In DNA, the CDR3 is TGTGCCAGCAGCTTAGCGGCAGCCTACGAGCAGTACTTC. Protein product: CASSLAAAYEQYF.

V gene TRBV15 combines with J gene TRBJ1-1, with 8 bases lining up with TRBD1. The germline CDR1 and CDR2 sequences are LNHNV and YYDKDF (reference sequence). Trimming cost V 3 bases and J 0 bases; bases outside gene matches: 3. The length of the CDR3 is 15 residues. This CDR3 is CATSSDRGMNTEAFF. The CDR3 nucleotides are TGTGCCACCAGCAGTGACAGGGGTATGAACACTGAAGCTTTCTTT.

CDR3 residues: CASSYATVHEQFF. CDR3 sequence (DNA): TGTGCCAGCAGTTACGCTACAGTCCATGAGCAGTTCTTC. The chain has TRBV6-5 and TRBJ2-1; D is uncertain. This CDR3 comprises 13 residues. Trimming cost V 2 bases and J 8 bases, with 10 bases left between them. Germline values: CDR1 MNHEY, CDR2 SVGAGI.